The T cell receptor (beta chain) under discussion was sequenced for a study of T cell changes during pregnancy in multiple sclerosis. CDR1 and CDR2 from the germline V gene are SGHRS and YFSETQ. Trimming pared 0 bases from V and 4 bases from J, leaving 5 bases between. CDR3 length equals 13 residues. TCRdb's table, derived via immunoSEQ multiplex PCR, lists solely in-frame clones and lacks some. Here the sample spans about 92,000 clones, roughly 93% being singletons. The sequences come from peripheral blood, collected in the first trimester of pregnancy. This chain links TRBV5-1 with TRBJ2-1; D uncertain. The sequence was obtained from a female donor with multiple sclerosis, enrolled in a pregnancy study. CDR3 sequence: CASSLGGYNEQFF. CDR3 in DNA: TGCGCCAGCAGCTTGGGCGGATACAATGAGCAGTTCTTC.